Below are 18 T cell receptor beta chains sequenced from a single sample in a study of Ad26.COV2.S vaccination and SARS-CoV-2 variants. Noted treatment: 19 received Ad26.COV2.S at low or high dose, single or two shots; several received placebo; per-sample allocation not given. Sampling happened 63 days after the first vaccine or placebo injection. Sequencing used immunoSEQ multiplex PCR; TCRdb keeps in-frame clones, though not all of them. The data contain hundreds of thousands of clones, 88% of them singletons. The source material was peripheral blood, sampled in a trial of Ad26.COV2.S vaccine versus placebo. All receptors derive from a person aged 18-60 years who received the Ad26.COV2.S COVID-19 vaccine or a placebo.

This chain connects TRBV5-4 to TRBJ2-7, with 10 nucleotides matching TRBD1. CDR1 SGHNT and CDR2 YYREEE come from the germline V gene (reference sequence). After removal of 0 bases from V and 6 bases from J, the junction contained 9 bases not matched to a gene. CDR3 length: 16 residues. This CDR3 is CASSLGQGARAGEQYF. As DNA, the CDR3 is TGTGCCAGCAGCTTGGGACAGGGGGCCAGGGCTGGCGAGCAGTACTTC.

The V gene is TRBV6-5, the J gene TRBJ1-2; unclear D gene. The CDR3 contains 13 residues. Trimming left V 8 bases short and J 3 bases short, with 13 bases between. Per germline, CDR1 MNHEY and CDR2 SVGAGI. The CDR3 nucleotides read TGTGCCAGCGCGACGAAGCAATACTATGGCTACACCTTC. Its protein product is CASATKQYYGYTF.

The V and J genes are TRBV5-4 and TRBJ2-5; 8 bases align to TRBD1. Trimming removed 4 bases from V and 2 bases from J; junction bases left unmatched: 7. The CDR3 sequence is 15 residues long. Looked up from germline, CDR1 is SGHNT and CDR2 is YYREEE (reference sequence). The DNA of the CDR3 is TGTGCCAGCAGCCTTGGGACAGGATATCAAGAGACCCAGTACTTC. Its translation: CASSLGTGYQETQYF.

This chain links TRBV2 with TRBJ2-1; 9 bases map to TRBD1. The CDR3 consists of 15 residues. With V trimmed by 7 bases and J by 5 bases, 9 bases remained unmatched. Germline V gene lookup returns CDR1 SNHLY and CDR2 FYNNEI. The CDR3 region has the DNA TGTGCCAGCATCCTACAGGGGGCTGGTAACAATGAGCAGTTCTTC. This encodes CASILQGAGNNEQFF.

This sequence joins TRBV14 and TRBJ2-5; D is unclear. Trimming pared 0 bases from V and 5 bases from J, leaving 16 bases between. CDR1 SGHDN and CDR2 FVKESK come from the germline V gene. The CDR3 runs to 16 residues. The CDR3 sequence is CASSQDLPGLGETQYF. The CDR3 DNA sequence: TGTGCCAGCAGCCAAGATCTACCCGGCTTGGGGGAGACCCAGTACTTC.

The chain employs TRBV6-5 and TRBJ2-7, with D possibly matching TRBD2 (5 bases). Germline-derived CDR1 and CDR2 are MNHEY and SVGAGI. The CDR3 has 13 residues. V lost 8 bases, J lost 0 bases, and 11 bases lay in between. As DNA, the CDR3 is TGTGCCAGCTCTTCAGCGGCCTCCTACGAGCAGTACTTC. This gives the protein CASSSAASYEQYF.

The gene calls are TRBV4-3 and TRBJ2-1, with D perhaps assigned TRBD1 or TRBD2 (5 bases each). CDR1 is LGHNA and CDR2 is YSLEER in the germline V gene. Trimming shortened V by 0 bases and J by 9 bases, and 18 bases separated the two germline ends. The CDR3 is 16 residues long. The CDR3 here is CASSQDRRTRGGEQFF. The CDR3 bases are TGCGCCAGCAGCCAAGATCGTAGGACTCGGGGCGGTGAGCAGTTCTTC.

The chain couples TRBV4-2 to TRBJ1-3; maybe TRBD1 (5 bases). The CDR3 consists of 15 residues. Between the trimmed V and J ends, which lost 0 bases and 2 bases, there was a span of 8 bases. In germline, CDR1 is LGHNA, CDR2 YNFKEQ. This CDR3 is CASSQDRGAGNTIYF. The DNA for the CDR3 is TGTGCCAGCAGCCAAGATCGAGGGGCTGGAAACACCATATATTTT.

This chain links TRBV5-4 with TRBJ2-2; D gene uncertain. Germline CDR1 SGHNT, CDR2 YYREEE (reference sequence). Trimming pared 4 bases from V and 4 bases from J, leaving 8 bases between. The CDR3 spans 13 residues. CDR3 sequence: CASSQLGTGELFF. The CDR3 nucleotides read TGTGCCAGCAGCCAACTCGGCACCGGGGAGCTGTTTTTT.

V gene TRBV4-3 combines with J gene TRBJ2-7; tentatively, D is TRBD1 (6 bases). This CDR3 has 13 residues. Trimming stripped 5 bases from V and 5 bases from J, with 13 bases between. Germline assignment: CDR1 LGHNA and CDR2 YSLEER. This CDR3 reads CASSGRGIHEQYF. The CDR3 DNA sequence: TGCGCCAGCAGCGGCAGGGGCATCCACGAGCAGTACTTC.

The chain combines TRBV18 with TRBJ2-1; TRBD1 is a possible D gene (6 bases). V was clipped by 2 bases and J by 4 bases, with 9 bases between them. This CDR3 is 14 amino acids long. The germline V gene encodes CDR1 KGHSH and CDR2 LQKENI. Here the CDR3 reads CASSPDRSYNEQFF. The CDR3 nucleotides are TGTGCCAGCTCACCAGACAGGTCGTACAATGAGCAGTTCTTC.

This chain joins TRBV5-6 and TRBJ2-7; a possible D gene is TRBD1 (6 bases). Trimming cost V 4 bases and J 1 base, with 9 bases left between them. Germline V gives CDR1 SGHDT, CDR2 YYEEEE. The length of the CDR3 is 13 residues. The CDR3 DNA sequence: TGTGCCAGCAGCGTCAGGGGTTCCTACGAGCAGTACTTC. Protein: CASSVRGSYEQYF. Together with reference TRBV5-6 and TRBJ2-7, the CDR3 gives the full variable domain: DAGVTQSPTHLIKTRGQQVTLRCSPKSGHDTVSWYQQALGQGPQFIFQYYEEEERQRGNFPDRFSGHQFPNYSSELNVNALLLGDSALYLCASSVRGSYEQYFGPGTRLTVT.

The chain recombines TRBV7-2 with TRBJ2-5; 7 bases match TRBD1. CDR1 and CDR2 (germline): SGHTA, FQGNSA. Unmatched junction bases numbered 3, after V lost 1 base and J lost 7 bases. The CDR3 totals 13 residues. The CDR3: CASSLEGAGTQYF. The CDR3 bases are TGTGCCAGCAGCTTAGAGGGGGCGGGGACCCAGTACTTC.

This clone was seen once. The chain combines TRBV27 with TRBJ1-1; D may be TRBD1 (6 bases). CDR1 and CDR2 (germline): MNHEY, SMNVEV (reference sequence). CDR3 size: 15 residues. V gave up 6 bases and J gave up 4 bases, with 18 bases separating them. CDR3 coding DNA: TGTGCCAGCAGATTTTCACAGGGCGGGGGCACTGAAGCTTTCTTT. It yields the protein CASRFSQGGGTEAFF.

The V gene is TRBV10-3, the J gene TRBJ1-1; the match to TRBD1 covers 7 bases. Losses at the gene ends were 4 bases for V and 0 bases for J; bases not matched to a gene: 5. The CDR3 runs to 15 residues. Germline CDR1 reads ENHRY; CDR2 reads SYGVKD. The CDR3 loop reads CAISAGQVVNTEAFF. For the CDR3, the DNA is TGTGCCATCAGTGCCGGACAGGTCGTGAACACTGAAGCTTTCTTT.

The CDR3 is CASSPPSGGVGSTPYNEQFF. The CDR3 DNA follows: TGTGCCAGCAGCCCGCCGTCCGGAGGAGTCGGTTCAACCCCCTACAATGAGCAGTTCTTC. V and J are TRBV7-3 and TRBJ2-1, with D possibly being TRBD2 (5 bases). CDR3 length: 20 residues. CDR1 and CDR2 from the germline V gene are SGHTA and FQGTGA. The ends were cut back, 5 bases at V and 2 bases at J, with 28 bases in the middle.

This sequence joins TRBV4-3 and TRBJ1-5; 10 bases agree with TRBD1. Germline CDR1 is LGHNA and CDR2 is YSLEER. The CDR3 is made up of 14 amino acids. V lost 5 bases, J lost 5 bases, and 3 bases stayed unmatched. The CDR3 nucleotides read TGCGCCAGCAGCAGGGACAGGGGTTATCAGCCCCAGCATTTT. Encoded protein: CASSRDRGYQPQHF.

The chain recombines TRBV6-2 or TRBV6-3 with TRBJ2-4; the D is unclear. CDR3 size: 15 residues. V was trimmed by 4 bases and J by 6 bases, leaving 16 bases between them. CDR1 is MNHEY and CDR2 is SVGEGT in the germline V gene. The CDR3 coding sequence is TGTGCCAGCAGTTCCGGGCCCCAAGGCAGAAACATTCAGTACTTC. Amino acid sequence: CASSSGPQGRNIQYF.